A single T cell receptor beta chain is shown here with its context. Per the original methods: Nucleated cell counts were estimated from reference gene primer amplification. The repertoire was sequenced with immunoSEQ multiplex PCR; TCRdb's copy has only in-frame clones and lacks some. The V and J calls and clone size were taken over from that table, and D and trimming were inferred from the DNA. The table lists roughly 250,000 clones, roughly 80% of them singletons, with 4% to 6% in the top ten. The V segment lost 11 bases and the J segment 4 bases; nucleotides outside the gene matches: 14. CDR1 and CDR2 (germline): SNHLY, FYNNEI. This CDR3 spans 18 amino acids. The data originate from a study of blood T cell repertoires in COVID-19. Across the whole study: Acute-phase and convalescent COVID-19 samples originated in the United States, Italy and Spain. Sample material is recorded as cDNA or gDNA derived from T cells, B-cell-depleted T cells, or PBMCs.

This clonotype was obtained from a woman older than 75 with active or convalescent COVID-19. The rearrangement uses TRBV2 and TRBJ2-1; 16 nucleotides match TRBD2. The sample consisted of peripheral blood. The CDR3 coding sequence is TGTGCCGCCAGACCGGGACTAGCGGGGGGGCCAAGGTACAATGAGCAGTTCTTC. The encoded protein is CAARPGLAGGPRYNEQFF.